This passage covers 30 T cell receptor beta chains from one sample sequenced in a study of CD4 T cells in relation to SARS-CoV-2 and coronaviruses. Their specific antigens are unknown. Assay: immunoSEQ multiplex PCR; the TCRdb copy retains only in-frame clones and omits some. The sample has about 31,000 clones, about three quarters seen once. Input material: memory CD4+ T cells from PBMCs, cultured in vitro. The receptors were gathered from an adult with COVID-19.

The chain has TRBV11-2 and TRBJ2-7; D is possibly TRBD1 (5 bases). The CDR3 runs 14 residues. Per the germline V gene, CDR1 is SGHAT and CDR2 is FQNNGV. V lost 5 bases and J 4 bases, leaving 15 bases between the germline ends. The CDR3 loop is CASSARIDSYEQYF. DNA for the CDR3: TGTGCCAGCAGCGCCCGTATAGACAGTTACGAGCAGTACTTC.

CDR3 residues: CASSTRTEGTYEQYF. For the CDR3, the DNA is TGTGCCAGCAGTACCCGGACAGAGGGGACCTACGAGCAGTACTTC. J is TRBJ2-7 and V is TRBV28, with a weak D call TRBD1 (6 bases). CDR1 and CDR2 (germline): MDHEN, SYDVKM. Trimming took off 5 bases at V and 2 bases at J, with 16 bases between the two ends. The CDR3 consists of 15 residues.

This rearrangement joins TRBV7-8 to TRBJ2-1; D remains unclear. Germline V gene data show CDR1 as SGHVS and CDR2 as FQNEAQ. V shed 0 bases and J shed 5 bases, with 8 bases lying between them. The CDR3 loop spans 14 amino acids. For the CDR3, the DNA is TGTGCCAGCAGCTTAGCGGTCAGCCACAATGAGCAGTTCTTC. Translated: CASSLAVSHNEQFF.

The chain links TRBV2 to TRBJ1-1; weak D call: TRBD1 (5 bases). The CDR3 spans 13 residues. Germline V gene data show CDR1 as SNHLY and CDR2 as FYNNEI. V shed 7 bases and J shed 8 bases, with 17 bases lying between them. DNA of the CDR3: TGTGCCAGCATTCGGGGGGTCCACTCAGAAGCTTTCTTT. Its translation is CASIRGVHSEAFF. The complete variable domain, with remaining parts taken from reference TRBV2 and TRBJ1-1, reads EPEVTQTPSHQVTQMGQEVILRCVPISNHLYFYWYRQILGQKVEFLVSFYNNEISEKSEIFDDQFSVERPDGSNFTLKIRSTKLEDSAMYFCASIRGVHSEAFFGQGTRLTVV.

V gene TRBV7-6 combines with J gene TRBJ2-5; possibly TRBD2 for D (6 bases). There are 15 residues in the CDR3. V was cut by 6 bases and J by 2 bases, with 16 bases left in between. Germline-derived CDR1 and CDR2 are SGHVS and FNYEAQ. This CDR3 reads CASSPSGYEQETQYF. The DNA of the CDR3 is TGTGCCAGCAGTCCCAGCGGGTATGAACAAGAGACCCAGTACTTC.

The genes are TRBV5-1 and TRBJ1-1; D might be TRBD1 (6 bases). The CDR3 has 14 amino acids. V lost 0 bases and J 1 base, leaving 7 bases between the germline ends. Germline V gene data show CDR1 as SGHRS and CDR2 as YFSETQ. The CDR3 sequence is CASSLVGQNTEAFF. CDR3 DNA: TGCGCCAGCAGCTTGGTGGGACAGAACACTGAAGCTTTCTTT.

There are a few counts of this clone. This chain joins TRBV7-3 and TRBJ2-3; D remains ambiguous. The germline gives CDR1 SGHTA, CDR2 FQGTGA. Between the trimmed V and J ends, which lost 2 bases and 0 bases, there was a span of 12 bases. The CDR3 covers 16 residues. CDR3 nucleotides: TGTGCCAGCAGCTTATTTGCGCAGGCTAGCACAGATACGCAGTATTTT. Its translation is CASSLFAQASTDTQYF.

The gene calls are TRBV6-4 and TRBJ2-3; TRBD1 matches at 7 bases. The V gene end was trimmed by 0 bases and the J gene end by 4 bases; junction bases not matched to a gene: 1. CDR3 size: 14 residues. Looked up from germline, CDR1 is MRHNA and CDR2 is SNTAGT. The CDR3 DNA sequence: TGTGCCAGCAGTGACTCGACAGGGCCAGATACGCAGTATTTT. The encoded protein is CASSDSTGPDTQYF.

This chain joins TRBV9 and TRBJ2-2, with D tentatively TRBD1 (6 bases). Germline loops: CDR1 SGDLS, CDR2 YYNGEE. With 5 bases removed from V and 5 bases from J, the gap between germline ends came to 16 bases. This CDR3 spans 15 amino acids. The CDR3 region is CASSRGQGATGELFF. CDR3 bases: TGTGCCAGCAGTAGGGGACAAGGGGCGACCGGGGAGCTGTTTTTT.

This chain connects TRBV19 to TRBJ2-3; D not certain. The CDR3 spans 14 residues. Deletions cut 4 bases from V and 0 bases from J, with 8 bases between. Per germline, CDR1 LNHDA and CDR2 SQIVND (reference sequence). As DNA, the CDR3 is TGTGCCAGTAGTAGTCTCTACAGCACAGATACGCAGTATTTT. Translated: CASSSLYSTDTQYF.

V usage is TRBV5-5 and J usage is TRBJ2-7; D gene ambiguous. The CDR3 consists of 12 residues. V gave up 4 bases and J gave up 0 bases, with 5 bases separating them. From germline, CDR1 is SGHKS and CDR2 YYEKEE (reference sequence). The DNA of the CDR3 is TGTGCCAGCAGCAGGAACTCCTACGAGCAGTACTTC. It encodes CASSRNSYEQYF.

J is TRBJ1-5 and V is TRBV24-1; TRBD1 matches at 9 bases. This CDR3 is 16 amino acids long. Germline CDR1 reads KGHDR; CDR2 reads SFDVKD. J was trimmed by 4 bases and V by 4 bases; bases with no gene match: 7. The CDR3: CATSEGTGWHNQPQHF. The CDR3 region has the DNA TGTGCCACCAGTGAAGGGACAGGGTGGCATAATCAGCCCCAGCATTTT.

This clone was recorded once. The rearrangement uses TRBV25-1 and TRBJ1-1; the D gene is possibly TRBD1 (5 bases). Trimming removed 3 bases at V and 4 bases at J, with 12 bases between. CDR3 length: 14 amino acids. Germline V CDR1 and CDR2: MGHDK, SYGVNS. CDR3 in amino acids: CASSEAGISTEAFF. In DNA, the CDR3 is TGTGCCAGCAGTGAGGCAGGGATATCCACTGAAGCTTTCTTT.

V gene TRBV18 combines with J gene TRBJ2-5; D perhaps matches TRBD1 (6 bases). V shed 3 bases and J shed 2 bases, with 19 bases lying between them. This CDR3 has 17 amino acids. Per germline, CDR1 KGHSH and CDR2 LQKENI. The CDR3 spells CASSPALTGTTQETQYF. In DNA form, the CDR3 reads TGTGCCAGCTCACCGGCGCTTACCGGGACAACTCAAGAGACCCAGTACTTC.

This chain connects TRBV6-1 to TRBJ1-6, with D perhaps matching TRBD1 (5 bases). Germline CDR1 is MNHNS and CDR2 is SASEGT. Trimming shortened V by 3 bases and J by 5 bases, and 11 bases separated the two germline ends. There are 15 residues in the CDR3. In nucleotides, the CDR3 is TGTGCCAGCAGTGATCTGAGGGGAAATAATTCACCCCTCCACTTT. Protein sequence: CASSDLRGNNSPLHF.

This chain links TRBV6-1 with TRBJ2-4, with D uncertain. V dropped 2 bases and J dropped 0 bases, with 17 bases sitting between them. The CDR3 is 18 residues long. From germline, CDR1 is MNHNS and CDR2 SASEGT. The CDR3 protein is CASSELHSLPIAKNIQYF. The CDR3 DNA reads TGTGCCAGCAGTGAACTTCACTCTCTACCTATAGCCAAAAACATTCAGTACTTC.

This sequence joins TRBV6-2 or TRBV6-3 and TRBJ2-1; 11 nucleotides line up with TRBD2. Trimming cost V 5 bases and J 3 bases; bases outside gene matches: 6. This CDR3 spans 16 amino acids. CDR1 is MNHEY and CDR2 is SVGEGT in the germline V gene. The CDR3 reads CASSIGTSGYYNEQFF. DNA of the CDR3: TGTGCCAGCAGTATCGGGACTAGCGGATACTACAATGAGCAGTTCTTC.

V usage is TRBV11-1 and J usage is TRBJ1-1; D uncertain. There are 14 residues in the CDR3. The V and J ends lost 3 bases and 0 bases respectively, with 8 bases between them. The germline V gene encodes CDR1 SGHAT and CDR2 FQDESV (reference sequence). The CDR3 bases are TGTGCCAGCAGCTTGAGACTGTTGAACACTGAAGCTTTCTTT. It is translated as CASSLRLLNTEAFF.

By share, this clone ranks as medium-sized (0.01 to 0.1%). V and J are TRBV28 and TRBJ2-7; either TRBD1 or TRBD2 may fit D (5 bases each). The length of the CDR3 is 16 residues. V was cut by 3 bases and J by 5 bases, with 20 bases left in between. The V gene's germline CDR1 is MDHEN and CDR2 SYDVKM. CDR3 DNA: TGTGCCAGCAGTTTTTCGACGGGGACGGTAGGGCACGAGCAGTACTTC. Amino acids: CASSFSTGTVGHEQYF.

V gene TRBV4-2 combines with J gene TRBJ1-5; D remains ambiguous. The CDR3 extends over 13 amino acids. Germline values: CDR1 LGHNA, CDR2 YNFKEQ. The V and J ends lost 1 base and 5 bases respectively, with 6 bases between them. CDR3 nucleotides: TGTGCCAGCAGCCAAGCTCCGGATCAGCCCCAGCATTTT. It encodes CASSQAPDQPQHF.

This chain uses TRBV5-8 with TRBJ2-3; no definite D call. The germline V gene encodes CDR1 SGHTS and CDR2 YDEGEE. The CDR3 runs to 15 residues. Trimming left V 2 bases short and J 0 bases short, with 10 bases between. CDR3 in amino acids: CASSLWQTSTDTQYF. CDR3 nucleotide sequence: TGTGCCAGCAGCTTATGGCAGACTAGCACAGATACGCAGTATTTT. The full variable domain, completed using reference TRBV5-8 and TRBJ2-3, is EAGVTQSPTHLIKTRGQQATLRCSPISGHTSVYWYQQALGLGLQFLLWYDEGEERNRGNFPPRFSGRQFPNYSSELNVNALELEDSALYLCASSLWQTSTDTQYFGPGTRLTVL.

The gene calls are TRBV19 and TRBJ1-2; maybe TRBD1 (5 bases). The CDR3 is 14 residues long. V was clipped by 6 bases and J by 5 bases, with 16 bases between them. The germline CDR1 and CDR2 sequences are LNHDA and SQIVND (reference sequence). The CDR3 nucleotides read TGTGCCAGTAGCAACCCTCAGGGACGATATGGCTACACCTTC. This translates into CASSNPQGRYGYTF.

This chain joins TRBV20-1 and TRBJ2-1; TRBD2 matches 13 bases. Trimming removed 3 bases from V and 7 bases from J; junction bases left unmatched: 6. The length of the CDR3 is 15 residues. The germline V gene encodes CDR1 DFQATT and CDR2 SNEGSKA (reference sequence). The CDR3 reads CSASLGLAGVNEQFF. In nucleotides, the CDR3 is TGCAGTGCTAGTCTCGGACTAGCGGGAGTAAATGAGCAGTTCTTC.

The chain links TRBV7-3 to TRBJ2-1, with D perhaps matching TRBD1 (5 bases). The CDR3 length is 16 residues. Trimming pared 5 bases from V and 4 bases from J, leaving 18 bases between. CDR1 is SGHTA and CDR2 is FQGTGA in the germline V gene. The CDR3 here is CASSPGRYRAYNEQFF. The CDR3 nucleotides read TGTGCCAGCAGCCCAGGGCGTTACCGGGCTTACAATGAGCAGTTCTTC.

The V gene is TRBV2, the J gene TRBJ1-5, with D uncertain. Germline V gives CDR1 SNHLY, CDR2 FYNNEI. Trimming took 3 bases from V and 7 from J, leaving 10 bases between them. The CDR3 has 13 residues. As DNA, the CDR3 is TGTGCCAGCAGTGACGGGGTTATACAGCCCCAGCATTTT. Encoded protein: CASSDGVIQPQHF.

The rearrangement uses TRBV7-8 and TRBJ2-3; 10 nucleotides align to TRBD2. CDR3 length equals 15 residues. V gave up 5 bases and J gave up 4 bases; unmatched junction bases: 6. Germline V gene lookup returns CDR1 SGHVS and CDR2 FQNEAQ. CDR3 sequence: CASSLSGRTADTQYF. CDR3 bases: TGTGCCAGCAGCCTTAGCGGGAGGACGGCAGATACGCAGTATTTT. The full variable domain, its missing parts supplied by reference TRBV7-8 and TRBJ2-3, is GAGVSQSPRYKVAKRGQDVALRCDPISGHVSLFWYQQALGQGPEFLTYFQNEAQLDKSGLPSDRFFAERPEGSVSTLKIQRTQQEDSAVYLCASSLSGRTADTQYFGPGTRLTVL.

V usage is TRBV7-9 and J usage is TRBJ1-4; TRBD1 matches at 8 bases. Trimming removed 5 bases from V and 11 bases from J; junction bases left unmatched: 7. This CDR3 comprises 13 residues. The germline V gene encodes CDR1 SEHNR and CDR2 FQNEAQ (reference sequence). This chain's CDR3 is CASSPRQGYKLFF. As DNA, the CDR3 is TGTGCCAGCAGCCCTCGACAGGGGTACAAACTGTTTTTT.

This sequence joins TRBV5-5 and TRBJ1-1, with D tentatively TRBD1 (5 bases). Trimming removed 5 bases at V and 1 base at J, with 15 bases between. Germline V gene sequence: CDR1 SGHKS, CDR2 YYEKEE (reference sequence). The CDR3 sequence is 15 residues long. CDR3 DNA sequence: TGTGCCAGCAGTTCCTTTTTTGGACAGAACACTGAAGCTTTCTTT. Amino acid sequence: CASSSFFGQNTEAFF.

The rearrangement links TRBV7-2 to TRBJ1-5; possibly TRBD1 for D (5 bases). CDR3 size: 16 residues. Per the germline V gene, CDR1 is SGHTA and CDR2 is FQGNSA. The ends were cut back, 5 bases at V and 5 bases at J, with 19 bases in the middle. CDR3 DNA: TGTGCCAGCAGCATATACCCCCTTAAAGGGGATCAGCCCCAGCATTTT. It encodes CASSIYPLKGDQPQHF. The whole variable domain, filled in from reference TRBV7-2 and TRBJ1-5, reads GAGVSQSPSNKVTEKGKDVELRCDPISGHTALYWYRQSLGQGLEFLIYFQGNSAPDKSGLPSDRFSAERTGGSVSTLTIQRTQQEDSAVYLCASSIYPLKGDQPQHFGDGTRLSIL.

The rearrangement joins TRBV7-3 to TRBJ2-5, with 7 bases identical to TRBD2. V lost 1 base and J lost 7; bases outside the gene matches: 15. This CDR3 is built from 17 residues. Germline lookup yields CDR1 SGHTA and CDR2 FQGTGA. CDR3 amino acids: CASSLNGRTLGGGTQYF. The CDR3 coding sequence is TGTGCCAGCAGCTTAAATGGCCGGACTTTGGGCGGGGGGACCCAGTACTTC. The full variable domain, completed using reference TRBV7-3 and TRBJ2-5, is GAGVSQTPSNKVTEKGKYVELRCDPISGHTALYWYRQSLGQGPEFLIYFQGTGAADDSGLPNDRFFAVRPEGSVSTLKIQRTERGDSAVYLCASSLNGRTLGGGTQYFGPGTRLLVL.